The sequence of this TCR beta chain was determined in a study of regulatory T cells in long-lasting Graves disease. At the level of the study: For under 3 months, newly diagnosed Graves' patients had been taking antithyroid drugs.

Time point noted: newly diagnosed GD, antithyroid drugs for less than 3 months. The authors made the TCR library using RNA they extracted from PBMCs. V gave up 5 bases and J gave up 5 bases, with 18 bases separating them. Germline V lookup: CDR1 LNHDA, CDR2 SQIVND (reference sequence). This CDR3 has 16 amino acids. Notes on the study in general: The analysis examined peripheral blood only and excluded thyroid tissue. Favoring TRBV28, TRBJ1-2 and TRBJ2-5 was a feature seen in persistent disease.

This clonotype turned up a few times. Its matching antigen is unknown. Sequencing libraries for TCR beta were prepared with iRepertoire HTBI primers and Arm-PCR of CDR3 regions. TCRdb recomputed calls from the multiplex PCR reads with MiXCR, one row per CDR3 protein. This table holds some 340,000 distinct CDR3 sequences, 12% found once. The sample also formed part of further work on T cells in Graves' hyperthyroidism and ophthalmopathy. This second study says: Disease duration under 2 months; hyperthyroidism patients were aged 18 to 65.

The sequences come from peripheral blood mononuclear cells (PBMCs), collected at new diagnosis, from a patient treated with antithyroid drugs. The receptor's source is a woman under 30 with Graves disease. This chain uses TRBV19 with TRBJ2-2; D is uncertain. In DNA form, the CDR3 reads TGTGCCAGTAGTCCGATCGTGGGCCTGGGAACCGGGGAGCTGTTTTTT. Residues: CASSPIVGLGTGELFF.